This T cell receptor (beta chain) was recorded in a study of T cell repertoires in cytomegalovirus infection. Study context: It was the public TCR beta signatures that indicated both CMV infection and matching HLA type.

Germline-derived CDR1 and CDR2 are SEHNR and FQNEAQ (reference sequence). With 5 bases clipped from V and 4 bases from J, the junction kept 5 bases outside the gene matches. The CDR3 is made up of 16 amino acids. Points on this clonotype: Its antigen remains unidentified.

TCRdb re-derived calls from the reads in MiXCR, one entry per CDR3 protein. The table includes about 220,000 distinct CDR3 sequences, about 38% detected once. Study conclusions and caveats: Based on cumulative public TCR beta family frequency, carriers of CMV plus the relevant HLA were identified.

This TCR derives from a human donor in good health (CMV status not recorded). Some clones in this sample may be carry-over from other donors' samples. The material sequenced was CD8+ T cells from cultured PBMCs, taken from culture after CMV antigen stimulation. The chain carries TRBV7-9 and TRBJ2-7, with 16 bases matching TRBD2. CDR3 sequence: CASSKRGLAGGYEQYF. The CDR3 DNA reads TGTGCCAGCAGCAAACGGGGACTAGCGGGAGGGTACGAGCAGTACTTC.